A single TCR beta chain is shown here with its context. The data originate from a study of blood T cell repertoires in COVID-19. The participants were between roughly 18 and 100 years old and came from about two dozen US areas. Here immunoSEQ multiplex PCR was the method, and the copy in TCRdb shows in-frame clones only, minus some. This sample has about 140,000 clones, with 85% to 90% found just once. The sequencing input was PBMCs or T cells enriched from blood (not recorded which). The TCR sequence derives from a man aged 60-69 years who had recovered from COVID-19.

This CDR3 is CASRQVNAEAFF. The CDR3 region has the DNA TGTGCCAGCAGACAGGTTAACGCTGAAGCTTTCTTT. V is TRBV28 and J is TRBJ1-1, with D perhaps TRBD1 (5 bases). Germline V lookup: CDR1 MDHEN, CDR2 SYDVKM. Trimming pared 6 bases from V and 6 bases from J, leaving 11 bases between. The CDR3 contains 12 residues.